A single sample is the source of the 23 T cell receptor beta chains below, sequenced in a study of vaccination and CD4 T cells after COVID-19. The treatment was: approximately 11-day PBMC culture with coronavirus spike peptide pools or control peptides (ViraFEST assay). No antigen is known for these receptors. Scientists ran DNA taken from cultured CD4+ T cells through the Oncomine TCR Beta short-read assay for sequencing. MiXCR was run by TCRdb on the PCR reads, yielding one entry per CDR3 protein. Of 10,000 to 15,000 distinct CDR3 sequences in the sample, roughly two thirds were seen once. Source material: CD4+ T cells from blood, cultured in vitro. These receptors were taken from a human donor who had recovered from COVID-19.

This clonotype was detected once. The rearrangement uses TRBV24-1 and TRBJ2-7, with 7 positions matching TRBD2. The V and J ends lost 3 bases and 3 bases, in that order; junction bases with no gene match: 7. The CDR3 spans 15 residues. CDR1 and CDR2 from the germline V gene are KGHDR and SFDVKD. In DNA, the CDR3 is TGTGCCACCAGTGATGCTCGCCCGGGGGGCTACGAGCAGTACTTC. Amino acid sequence: CATSDARPGGYEQYF.

The chain combines TRBV11-3 with TRBJ2-1; D call uncertain. The CDR3 has 14 amino acids. Germline V lookup: CDR1 SGHNT, CDR2 YENEEA. V lost 2 bases and J lost 9, with 14 bases in between. Here the CDR3 reads CASSLRSGYGEQFF. Written as DNA, the CDR3 is TGTGCCAGCAGCTTACGGTCTGGATACGGTGAGCAGTTCTTC.

CDR3 bases: TGTGCCAGCAGTCCGGACAGGGAAAGGCGGGAGCTGTTTTTT. It codes for CASSPDRERRELFF. The chain is built from TRBV12-3 or TRBV12-4 and TRBJ2-2, with 8 bases that match TRBD1. CDR3 size: 14 residues. Trimming cost V 5 bases and J 9 bases; bases outside gene matches: 8.

This chain connects TRBV7-6 to TRBJ1-1; D ambiguous. Per germline, CDR1 SGHVS and CDR2 FNYEAQ. V lost 1 base and J 4 bases, leaving 7 bases between the germline ends. The CDR3 is 13 residues long. CDR3 amino acids: CASSLEGFTEAFF. CDR3 sequence (DNA): TGTGCCAGCAGCTTAGAAGGGTTCACTGAAGCTTTCTTT.

The chain employs TRBV9 and TRBJ1-1; TRBD1 matches at 11 bases. Unmatched junction bases numbered 4, after V lost 2 bases and J lost 4 bases. CDR1 SGDLS and CDR2 YYNGEE come from the germline V gene. CDR3 length equals 15 residues. Here the CDR3 reads CASSVLGQGGTEAFF. The CDR3 bases are TGTGCCAGCAGCGTTTTGGGACAGGGGGGCACTGAAGCTTTCTTT.

The chain carries TRBV29-1 and TRBJ1-2, with 10 bases matching TRBD1. The CDR3 is 13 amino acids. Germline CDR1 and CDR2: SQVTM and ANQGSEA. The J segment lost 8 bases and the V segment lost 4 bases, leaving 7 bases of the junction unmatched. The CDR3 DNA reads TGCAGCGTTGTGGGACAGGGGCGGGGAGGCTACACCTTC. Translating gives CSVVGQGRGGYTF.

The chain links TRBV20-1 to TRBJ2-7; a possible D gene is TRBD1 (5 bases). The CDR3 length is 13 residues. Trimming pared 0 bases from V and 3 bases from J, leaving 9 bases between. Looked up from germline, CDR1 is DFQATT and CDR2 is SNEGSKA (reference sequence). The CDR3 spells CSARDRTFYEQYF. The DNA of the CDR3 is TGCAGTGCTAGAGATCGGACATTCTACGAGCAGTACTTC.

The chain uses TRBV6-1 and TRBJ1-2, with D unresolved. V was clipped by 6 bases and J by 4 bases, with 12 bases between them. Germline CDR1 and CDR2: MNHNS and SASEGT. CDR3 length: 13 residues. CDR3 DNA: TGTGCCAGCAGCCCGGGCCTCTCCTATGGCTACACCTTC. It codes for CASSPGLSYGYTF.

The V and J genes are TRBV6-2 or TRBV6-3 and TRBJ1-6; perhaps TRBD1 as D (6 bases). Germline CDR1 MNHEY, CDR2 SVGEGT. The V gene lost 8 bases and the J gene lost 7 bases, with 21 bases spanning the gap. The CDR3 covers 16 residues. The CDR3 coding sequence is TGTGCCAGCTGTTGGTCCCTGGACAGCGTAAATTCACCCCTCCACTTT. It translates to CASCWSLDSVNSPLHF.

CDR3 nucleotides: TGTGCCAGCAGCTTAATCCCTTACGAGCAGTACTTC. Its protein is CASSLIPYEQYF. The rearrangement uses TRBV7-9 and TRBJ2-7; D is unclear. Germline V lookup: CDR1 SEHNR, CDR2 FQNEAQ (reference sequence). CDR3 length: 12 residues. V lost 2 bases to trimming and J lost 4 bases, with 6 bases between them. Full variable domain (remainder filled in from reference TRBV7-9 and TRBJ2-7): DTGVSQNPRHKITKRGQNVTFRCDPISEHNRLYWYRQTLGQGPEFLTYFQNEAQLEKSRLLSDRFSAERPKGSFSTLEIQRTEQGDSAMYLCASSLIPYEQYFGPGTRLTVT.

The chain carries TRBV2 and TRBJ1-2; no reliable D call. V lost 4 bases and J 7 bases, leaving 7 bases between the germline ends. The CDR3 is made up of 11 amino acids. Germline CDR1 SNHLY, CDR2 FYNNEI. The CDR3 protein is CASSVALGYTF. The CDR3 coding sequence is TGTGCCAGCAGTGTCGCCCTTGGCTACACCTTC. The full variable domain, its missing parts supplied by reference TRBV2 and TRBJ1-2, is EPEVTQTPSHQVTQMGQEVILRCVPISNHLYFYWYRQILGQKVEFLVSFYNNEISEKSEIFDDQFSVERPDGSNFTLKIRSTKLEDSAMYFCASSVALGYTFGSGTRLTVV.

This sequence joins TRBV30 and TRBJ2-7; 8 nucleotides match TRBD1. CDR1 and CDR2 (germline): GTSNPN, SVGIG (reference sequence). V trimming: 8 bases; J trimming: 7 bases; junction bases outside the gene matches: 13. CDR3 length: 13 amino acids. CDR3: CALRRDRPTEQYF. The CDR3 DNA sequence: TGTGCCCTTAGGAGGGACAGGCCTACGGAGCAGTACTTC.

This chain uses TRBV2 with TRBJ1-5; D unclear. V was shortened by 6 bases and J by 9 bases, with 15 bases between the two germline ends. The CDR3 contains 13 residues. Germline-derived CDR1 and CDR2 are SNHLY and FYNNEI. The CDR3 sequence: CASSDGPSRPQHF. The CDR3 DNA reads as TGTGCCAGCAGCGACGGGCCCAGTCGGCCCCAGCATTTT.

The chain carries TRBV20-1 and TRBJ1-1; no firm D call. Deletions cut 0 bases from V and 1 base from J, with 9 bases between. Germline lookup yields CDR1 DFQATT and CDR2 SNEGSKA (reference sequence). The CDR3 has 14 amino acids. CDR3 DNA: TGCAGTGCTAGAGAGGGGATGCCGAACACTGAAGCTTTCTTT. As protein: CSAREGMPNTEAFF.

The chain uses TRBV20-1 and TRBJ1-1; D remains ambiguous. Germline values: CDR1 DFQATT, CDR2 SNEGSKA (reference sequence). Trimming stripped 3 bases from V and 5 bases from J, with 13 bases between. The CDR3 sequence is 13 residues long. The CDR3 reads CSASQEVETEAFF. The CDR3 nucleotides are TGCAGTGCTAGTCAGGAGGTGGAAACTGAAGCTTTCTTT.

DNA of the CDR3: TGTGCCAGCAGCCTGTTGGGTTTCGCGCGCTACGAGCAGTACTTC. Translated, it gives CASSLLGFARYEQYF. The J gene is TRBJ2-7, the V gene TRBV7-2; D is ambiguous. The CDR3 extends over 15 amino acids. CDR1 and CDR2 from the germline V gene are SGHTA and FQGNSA. Trimming left V 5 bases short and J 3 bases short, with 17 bases between.

This clonotype was found a few times. This sequence joins TRBV6-1 and TRBJ1-5, with a possible D match to TRBD1 (6 bases). V was clipped by 1 base and J by 7 bases, with 14 bases between them. The CDR3 totals 15 residues. Germline V gives CDR1 MNHNS, CDR2 SASEGT. The CDR3 loop is CASSEVTTGGQPQHF. CDR3 sequence (DNA): TGTGCCAGCAGTGAAGTTACGACAGGCGGACAGCCCCAGCATTTT.

The CDR3 sequence: CASSPGREYEQYF. The CDR3, as DNA: TGTGCCAGCAGTCCGGGACGGGAGTACGAGCAGTACTTC. The chain uses TRBV6-1 and TRBJ2-7; a weak D match, TRBD2 (6 bases). The CDR3 totals 13 residues. Germline CDR1 MNHNS, CDR2 SASEGT. Trimming took 5 bases from V and 4 from J, leaving 12 bases between them.

The V gene is TRBV7-3, the J gene TRBJ2-2, with 7 nucleotides matching TRBD2. The J segment lost 4 bases and the V segment lost 3 bases, leaving 2 bases of the junction unmatched. The CDR3 length is 14 residues. CDR1 SGHTA and CDR2 FQGTGA come from the germline V gene. CDR3 in DNA: TGTGCCAGCAGCTTTGGCGGGGGCACCGGGGAGCTGTTTTTT. It specifies CASSFGGGTGELFF.

J is TRBJ2-2 and V is TRBV7-2, with TRBD1 identical over 7 bases. Germline V lookup: CDR1 SGHTA, CDR2 FQGNSA. V gave up 5 bases and J gave up 1 base; unmatched junction bases: 4. This CDR3 spans 15 amino acids. This CDR3 reads CASSKRTGNTGELFF. The CDR3 nucleotides read TGTGCCAGCAGCAAGAGGACAGGGAACACCGGGGAGCTGTTTTTT.

The chain couples TRBV20-1 to TRBJ1-1; TRBD1 matches 9 bases. From germline, CDR1 is DFQATT and CDR2 SNEGSKA (reference sequence). V shed 0 bases and J 5 bases; nucleotides not matched to a gene: 7. There are 15 residues in the CDR3. The CDR3 loop is CSARDPSGTGTEAFF. Here the CDR3 DNA reads TGCAGTGCTAGAGATCCCTCCGGGACAGGGACTGAAGCTTTCTTT.

In this sample, this clonotype turned up a few times. The chain uses TRBV20-1 and TRBJ2-3; D unresolved. V shed 1 base and J shed 2 bases, with 7 bases lying between them. The CDR3 runs 13 residues. CDR1 and CDR2 from the germline V gene are DFQATT and SNEGSKA (reference sequence). CDR3 region: CSARGSFTDTQYF. CDR3 coding DNA: TGCAGTGCTAGAGGCAGTTTCACAGATACGCAGTATTTT.

The CDR3 sequence is CASSYSVGNTIYF. CDR3 coding DNA: TGTGCCAGCAGTTACTCAGTGGGAAACACCATATATTTT. The chain is built from TRBV6-5 and TRBJ1-3, with D unresolved. CDR1 is MNHEY, CDR2 SVGAGI, per germline. Trimming cost V 0 bases and J 4 bases, with 4 bases left between them. The CDR3 sequence is 13 residues long.